This TCR beta chain is from a study of blood T cell repertoires in COVID-19. V dropped 6 bases and J dropped 2 bases, with 20 bases sitting between them. This CDR3 has 16 amino acids. Germline CDR1 reads SGHNT; CDR2 reads YYREEE (reference sequence). Some clones are missing from TCRdb's copy, which holds only in-frame ones; the method was immunoSEQ multiplex PCR. Among roughly 100,000 clones listed, about four fifths were seen once. The sequenced material came from peripheral blood. This TCR was recovered from a human donor in a cohort sampled during active COVID-19. V and J are TRBV5-4 and TRBJ2-5, with D possibly TRBD1 on 6 matching bases. The CDR3 protein is CASTFTTGLGQETQYF. In DNA, the CDR3 is TGTGCCAGCACGTTTACTACAGGGCTGGGGCAAGAGACCCAGTACTTC.